This is a list of T cell receptor beta chains from one sample in a study of blood T cell repertoires in COVID-19. Only in-frame clones appear in the TCRdb table, and some are missing; sequencing was by immunoSEQ multiplex PCR. The sample has roughly 130,000 clones, roughly four fifths seen once. The sample was peripheral blood. These receptors were taken from a woman aged 60-75 years with acute or convalescent COVID-19. Each CDR3 is given with its conserved first and last residue. D genes are given only for firm matches. Size is omitted from some rows. Given values are once, few, many or a class for expanded clones.

D: .
J: TRBJ1-4
size: .
V: TRBV5-1
CDR3: CASSAGPSTNEKLFF
DNA: TGCGCCAGCAGCGCTGGGCCTTCAACTAATGAAAAACTGTTTTTT

D: TRBD2
J: TRBJ2-2
size: .
V: TRBV24-1
CDR3: CATRPGTSGVTNTGELFF
DNA: TGTGCCACCCGACCCGGGACTAGCGGGGTTACGAACACCGGGGAGCTGTTTTTT

D: TRBD1
J: TRBJ1-2
size: .
V: TRBV6-5
CDR3: CASLRQGIRYGYTF
DNA: TGTGCCAGCCTCAGACAGGGGATCCGCTATGGCTACACCTTC

D: TRBD2
J: TRBJ2-1
size: .
V: TRBV3-1/TRBV3-2
CDR3: CASSLSSGGAVNEQFF
DNA: TGTGCCAGCAGCCTTTCTAGCGGGGGGGCAGTCAATGAGCAGTTCTTC

D: TRBD1
J: TRBJ1-2
size: .
V: TRBV19
CDR3: CASTQGALGYGYTF
DNA: TGTGCCAGTACTCAGGGGGCGCTGGGCTATGGCTACACCTTC

D: TRBD2
J: TRBJ2-5
size: .
V: TRBV2
CDR3: CASCVIGGGGETQYF
DNA: TGTGCCAGCTGTGTTATCGGCGGGGGGGGAGAGACCCAGTACTTC

D: .
J: TRBJ1-3
size: once
V: TRBV24-1
CDR3: CATSAGNTIYF
DNA: TGTGCCACCAGTGCGGGAAACACCATATATTTT

D: .
J: TRBJ1-1
size: .
V: TRBV12-3/TRBV12-4
CDR3: CASSILQTLEAFF
DNA: TGTGCCAGCAGTATCCTACAGACACTTGAAGCTTTCTTT

D: TRBD1
J: TRBJ2-2
size: .
V: TRBV24-1
CDR3: CATSDAPGQGIPGELFF
DNA: TGTGCCACCAGTGACGCTCCGGGACAGGGTATACCCGGGGAGCTGTTTTTT

D: TRBD1
J: TRBJ1-4
size: .
V: TRBV25-1
CDR3: CASSAHRGTNEKLFF
DNA: TGTGCCAGCAGTGCACACAGGGGGACTAATGAAAAACTGTTTTTT

D: .
J: TRBJ1-2
size: .
V: TRBV2
CDR3: CASEKVLGDFYGYTF
DNA: TGTGCCAGCGAGAAAGTCCTCGGGGACTTCTATGGCTACACCTTC

D: TRBD1
J: TRBJ1-1
size: .
V: TRBV7-3
CDR3: CASSPRGGNTEAFF
DNA: TGTGCCAGCAGCCCCCGAGGGGGCAACACTGAAGCTTTCTTT

D: .
J: TRBJ1-2
size: .
V: TRBV4-2
CDR3: CASSQEDNERHYGYTF
DNA: TGTGCCAGCAGCCAAGAGGATAACGAGAGGCACTATGGCTACACCTTC

D: TRBD1
J: TRBJ1-4
size: .
V: TRBV7-9
CDR3: CASSTGQATAEKLFF
DNA: TGTGCCAGCAGCACCGGACAGGCCACCGCTGAAAAACTGTTTTTT

D: TRBD1
J: TRBJ2-1
size: .
V: TRBV27
CDR3: CASSLDRTGLNNEQFF
DNA: TGTGCCAGCAGTTTGGACCGGACAGGTTTAAACAATGAGCAGTTCTTC

D: .
J: TRBJ1-4
size: .
V: TRBV27
CDR3: CASTGIGEKLFF
DNA: TGTGCCAGCACAGGGATCGGTGAAAAACTGTTTTTT

D: .
J: TRBJ1-1
size: .
V: TRBV2
CDR3: CARAHRELGTEAFF
DNA: TGTGCCAGAGCACACAGGGAATTGGGCACTGAAGCTTTCTTT

D: .
J: TRBJ1-5
size: .
V: TRBV5-1
CDR3: CASSLDGGNQPQHF
DNA: TGCGCCAGCAGCCTCGACGGAGGCAATCAGCCCCAGCATTTT

D: TRBD1
J: TRBJ2-1
size: .
V: TRBV30
CDR3: CAWGTGGVGQFF
DNA: TGTGCCTGGGGGACAGGGGGCGTAGGGCAGTTCTTC

D: .
J: TRBJ2-3
size: .
V: TRBV14
CDR3: CASSPRRPRPGETDTQYF
DNA: TGTGCCAGCAGCCCTAGAAGACCCCGACCCGGGGAGACAGATACGCAGTATTTT

D: TRBD1
J: TRBJ1-1
size: .
V: TRBV2
CDR3: CASRDLGTGEAFF
DNA: TGTGCCAGCAGGGACCTCGGGACAGGAGAAGCTTTCTTT

D: TRBD2
J: TRBJ2-1
size: .
V: TRBV29-1
CDR3: CSTQRGGRNEQFF
DNA: TGCAGCACCCAGCGGGGGGGCCGGAATGAGCAGTTCTTC

D: .
J: TRBJ1-5
size: .
V: TRBV19
CDR3: CASGDRSHQPQHF
DNA: TGTGCCAGTGGTGACAGGTCCCATCAGCCCCAGCATTTT

D: TRBD2
J: TRBJ2-4
size: .
V: TRBV3-1/TRBV3-2
CDR3: CASSQTSGGAKNIQYF
DNA: TGTGCCAGCAGCCAAACTAGCGGGGGGGCCAAAAACATTCAGTACTTC

D: TRBD1
J: TRBJ1-6
size: .
V: TRBV5-1
CDR3: CASSPQTGLYNSPLHF
DNA: TGCGCCAGCAGCCCTCAGACAGGGTTGTATAATTCACCCCTCCACTTT